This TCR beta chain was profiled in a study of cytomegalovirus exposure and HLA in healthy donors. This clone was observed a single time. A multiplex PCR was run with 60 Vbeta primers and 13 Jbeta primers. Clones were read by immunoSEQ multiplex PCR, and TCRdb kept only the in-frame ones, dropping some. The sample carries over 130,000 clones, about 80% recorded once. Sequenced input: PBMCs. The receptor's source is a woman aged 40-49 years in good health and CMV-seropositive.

CDR3: CATSPDPLSVAGDGEQYF. CDR3 nucleotide sequence: TGTGCCACCAGCCCGGACCCCCTGTCTGTAGCGGGAGATGGCGAGCAGTACTTC. The chain employs TRBV15 and TRBJ2-7; 9 nucleotides match TRBD2. Trimming cost V 5 bases and J 6 bases; bases outside gene matches: 20. This CDR3 has 18 amino acids. Germline V gene lookup returns CDR1 LNHNV and CDR2 YYDKDF (reference sequence).